The present T cell receptor beta chain was sequenced within a study of radiotherapy plus CTLA-4 blockade in lung cancer. Study at large: The study recorded objective responses in less than 20% of patients and disease control in about 30%.

This CDR3 spans 15 amino acids. After removal of 4 bases from V and 7 bases from J, the junction contained 11 bases not matched to a gene. CDR1 and CDR2 from the germline V gene are SGHRS and YFSETQ. Overall study findings and caveats: In blood, TCR clones derived from the tumor expanded after radiotherapy plus ipilimumab. Interferon-beta and early blood T cell clone dynamics reportedly predicted response best.

Profiling relied on immunoSEQ multiplex PCR, and the TCRdb table lists in-frame clones only, not all of them. Here the sample spans about 43,000 clones, about 70% being singletons. Chemo-refractory metastatic non-small-cell lung cancer patients were treated with focal radiation plus CTLA-4 blockade with ipilimumab. Comment on this clone: The target antigen is unknown.

This receptor was taken from a human donor with non-small cell lung cancer who had a partial response to radiotherapy plus ipilimumab. The V and J genes are TRBV5-1 and TRBJ1-1, with 9 bases lining up with TRBD1. The specimen was peripheral blood, collected from a patient treated with radiotherapy plus ipilimumab. CDR3 loop: CASSTLPGQGDEAFF. DNA for the CDR3: TGCGCCAGCAGCACCCTCCCGGGACAGGGCGATGAAGCTTTCTTT.